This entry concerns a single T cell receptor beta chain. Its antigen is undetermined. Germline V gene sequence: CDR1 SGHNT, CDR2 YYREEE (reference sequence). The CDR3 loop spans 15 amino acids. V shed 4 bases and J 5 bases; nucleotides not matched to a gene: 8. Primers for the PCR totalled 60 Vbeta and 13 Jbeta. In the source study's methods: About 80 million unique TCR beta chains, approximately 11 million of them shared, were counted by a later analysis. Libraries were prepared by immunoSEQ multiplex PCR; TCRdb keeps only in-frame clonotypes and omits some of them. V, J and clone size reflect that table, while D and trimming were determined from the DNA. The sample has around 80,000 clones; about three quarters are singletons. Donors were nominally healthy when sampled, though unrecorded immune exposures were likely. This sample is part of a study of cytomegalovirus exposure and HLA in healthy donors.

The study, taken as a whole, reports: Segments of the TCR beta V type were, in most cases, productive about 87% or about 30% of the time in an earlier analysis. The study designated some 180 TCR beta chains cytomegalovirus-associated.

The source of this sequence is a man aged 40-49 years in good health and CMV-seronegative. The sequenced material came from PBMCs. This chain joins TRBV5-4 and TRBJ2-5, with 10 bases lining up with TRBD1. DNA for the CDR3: TGTGCCAGCAGCATAGACAGGGGGCGAGGGGAGACCCAGTACTTC. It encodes CASSIDRGRGETQYF.